A single sample gave rise to the 3 T cell receptor beta chains below, sequenced in a study of shared clonotypes between healthy human individuals. Assay: immunoSEQ multiplex PCR; the TCRdb copy retains only in-frame clones and omits some. Of over 850,000 clones listed, around three quarters are singletons. The sample comprised memory CD4+ T cells from PBMCs. As for subset: CD45RA-negative fraction. The origin of the receptors is a man aged 18 to 30 in good health. Some clones in this sample may be carry-over from other donors' samples.

This chain connects TRBV7-9 to TRBJ2-2; 7 bases agree with TRBD2. CDR3 size: 16 residues. Per germline, CDR1 SEHNR and CDR2 FQNEAQ (reference sequence). V was pared by 3 bases and J by 4 bases, with 8 bases of the junction left unmatched. The CDR3 DNA reads as TGTGCCAGCAGCTTCGGCGGGAGACTAGGCACCGGGGAGCTGTTTTTT. Its protein is CASSFGGRLGTGELFF.

Comments on this clone: A read error may be the cause here, since a much bigger clone is one base away. V is TRBV14 and J is TRBJ2-7; 10 bases line up with TRBD1. Per the germline V gene, CDR1 is SGHDN and CDR2 is FVKESK. The ends lost 4 bases at V and 2 bases at J; junction bases unmatched: 5. The CDR3 loop spans 15 amino acids. CDR3 residues: CASSPPGTGAYEQYF. CDR3 nucleotide sequence: TGTGCCAGCAGCCCCCCCGGGACAGGGGCCTACGAGCAGTACTTC.

This clone came up a few times. V is TRBV11-2 and J is TRBJ1-2; D gene unclear. The CDR3 is 12 amino acids. Per the germline V gene, CDR1 is SGHAT and CDR2 is FQNNGV. Trimming took 0 bases from V and 8 from J, leaving 7 bases between them. CDR3 sequence reads: CASSLEQRGYTF. The CDR3, as DNA: TGTGCCAGCAGCTTAGAACAGCGCGGCTACACCTTC.